Each of the 21 T cell receptor beta chains below was sequenced from the same sample in a study of cytotoxic CD8 clonotypes in ibrutinib-treated CLL. Sequencing was performed with immunoSEQ multiplex PCR; in TCRdb, only in-frame clones are kept and a portion is missing. Here the sample spans 110,000 to 150,000 clones, about 80% being singletons. The sequencing used PBMCs, collected after 24 months of ibrutinib treatment. The receptors shown here come from a human donor with chronic lymphocytic leukemia.

The chain couples TRBV6-5 to TRBJ1-5, with TRBD1 as a possible D gene (6 bases). The CDR3 is 16 residues long. Trimming took off 2 bases at V and 3 bases at J, with 14 bases between the two ends. Germline-derived CDR1 and CDR2 are MNHEY and SVGAGI. CDR3 DNA: TGTGCCAGCAGTTACAATCCAGGGGTCAACAATCAGCCCCAGCATTTT. This gives the protein CASSYNPGVNNQPQHF.

The V gene is TRBV4-2, the J gene TRBJ2-3; no definite D call. Germline V CDR1 and CDR2: LGHNA, YNFKEQ. The V end lost 5 bases, the J end lost 2 bases, and 14 bases lay between the germline ends. This CDR3 is built from 15 residues. The chain's CDR3 is CASSDGSRYTDTQYF. CDR3 in DNA: TGTGCCAGCAGCGACGGCAGCCGCTACACAGATACGCAGTATTTT.

CDR3 nucleotide sequence: TGTGCCAGCAGCCTCTGGACCTACAATGAGCAGTTCTTC. Its protein is CASSLWTYNEQFF. The rearrangement joins TRBV11-3 to TRBJ2-1; D not resolved. Germline CDR1 SGHNT, CDR2 YENEEA. The ends were cut back, 5 bases at V and 2 bases at J, with 7 bases in the middle. This CDR3 has 13 amino acids. The full variable domain, completed using reference TRBV11-3 and TRBJ2-1, is EAGVVQSPRYKIIEKKQPVAFWCNPISGHNTLYWYLQNLGQGPELLIRYENEEAVDDSQLPKDRFSAERLKGVDSTLKIQPAELGDSAVYLCASSLWTYNEQFFGPGTRLTVL.

The rearrangement joins TRBV27 to TRBJ2-4; 7 nucleotides line up with TRBD2. Germline V gene data show CDR1 as MNHEY and CDR2 as SMNVEV (reference sequence). The CDR3 is 11 residues long. The CDR3 DNA sequence: TGTGCGGGAGGGCCCGAAAACATTCAGTACTTC. Translation gives CAGGPENIQYF.

The table lists this clone with a count of one. This chain connects TRBV27 to TRBJ1-6, with D tentatively TRBD1 (6 bases). Trimming took 1 base from V and 8 from J, leaving 15 bases between them. CDR3 length: 16 amino acids. From germline, CDR1 is MNHEY and CDR2 SMNVEV (reference sequence). Written as DNA, the CDR3 is TGTGCCAGCAGTTTATTGGCCGGGGGCGCTTATTCACCCCTCCACTTT. Its protein is CASSLLAGGAYSPLHF.

The chain links TRBV5-1 to TRBJ2-3; D perhaps matches TRBD1 (5 bases). Trimming removed 4 bases from V and 1 base from J, with 19 bases in between. The CDR3 runs to 17 residues. Germline values: CDR1 SGHRS, CDR2 YFSETQ. In DNA form, the CDR3 reads TGCGCCAGCAGCGACCCGCCCAGGGCCCTCGGCACAGATACGCAGTATTTT. This gives the protein CASSDPPRALGTDTQYF.

The chain combines TRBV9 with TRBJ1-5; possible D gene TRBD1, 5 bases. In germline, CDR1 is SGDLS, CDR2 YYNGEE. V lost 5 bases to trimming and J lost 7 bases, with 19 bases between them. This CDR3 comprises 15 residues. This CDR3 reads CASSRGPPTWQPQHF. CDR3 DNA sequence: TGTGCCAGCAGTAGGGGACCCCCGACCTGGCAGCCCCAGCATTTT. Variable domain in full (rest from reference TRBV9 and TRBJ1-5): DSGVTQTPKHLITATGQRVTLRCSPRSGDLSVYWYQQSLDQGLQFLIQYYNGEERAKGNILERFSAQQFPDLHSELNLSSLELGDSALYFCASSRGPPTWQPQHFGDGTRLSIL.

This clone came up a few times. The V gene is TRBV1, the J gene TRBJ2-5; the DNA was not used to check the table's D call, TRBD1. TRBV1 is classified as a pseudogene. The CDR3 length is 12 residues. The CDR3, as DNA: TGCACCAGTGGGCCTGGTCTGGAGACCCAGTACTTC. The encoded protein is CTSGPGLETQYF.

This clone was seen a few times. The genes are TRBV15 and TRBJ1-1; D is uncertain. The CDR3 spans 13 residues. Germline V gives CDR1 LNHNV, CDR2 YYDKDF (reference sequence). Deletions cut 3 bases from V and 4 bases from J, with 9 bases between. Written as DNA, the CDR3 is TGTGCCACCAGCAGTCTCAGGTCCACTGAAGCTTTCTTT. This gives the protein CATSSLRSTEAFF.

CDR3 sequence: CASSLDPGGPYGYTF. The CDR3 nucleotides read TGTGCCAGCAGCTTAGATCCGGGTGGACCCTATGGCTACACCTTC. The J gene is TRBJ1-2, the V gene TRBV7-2; D is undetermined. The CDR3 extends over 15 amino acids. Between the trimmed V and J ends, which lost 1 base and 4 bases, there was a span of 13 bases. CDR1 SGHTA and CDR2 FQGNSA come from the germline V gene.

The genes are TRBV28 and TRBJ2-1, with TRBD1 matching over 9 bases. This CDR3 contains 17 residues. The ends lost 6 bases at V and 2 bases at J; junction bases unmatched: 11. CDR1 is MDHEN and CDR2 is SYDVKM in the germline V gene. The CDR3 sequence: CASSTPGQGTPYNEQFF. The CDR3 DNA follows: TGTGCCAGCAGCACTCCGGGACAGGGAACCCCCTACAATGAGCAGTTCTTC.

V usage is TRBV20-1 and J usage is TRBJ1-2; unclear D gene. Germline V CDR1 and CDR2: DFQATT, SNEGSKA (reference sequence). V was cut by 7 bases and J by 3 bases, with 9 bases left in between. CDR3 length equals 11 residues. CDR3 loop: CSVRVDYGYTF. In DNA form, the CDR3 reads TGCAGTGTTAGGGTGGACTATGGCTACACCTTC.

The J gene is TRBJ2-5, the V gene TRBV29-1; tentatively, D is TRBD1 or TRBD2 (6 bases each). The CDR3 loop spans 13 amino acids. V shed 7 bases and J shed 3 bases, with 15 bases lying between them. Germline assignment: CDR1 SQVTM and CDR2 ANQGSEA. In DNA, the CDR3 is TGCAGCGCCCAGAGGGGGGAGGAAGAGACCCAGTACTTC. Its translation: CSAQRGEEETQYF.

CDR3: CASSLAVNEQFF. For the CDR3, the DNA is TGTGCCAGCAGCTTAGCCGTTAATGAGCAGTTCTTC. V gene TRBV7-2 combines with J gene TRBJ2-1, with D unclear. With 0 bases removed from V and 7 bases from J, the gap between germline ends came to 4 bases. The CDR3 loop spans 12 amino acids. Looked up from germline, CDR1 is SGHTA and CDR2 is FQGNSA.

This chain links TRBV20-1 with TRBJ1-2, with a possible D match to TRBD1 (5 bases). The CDR3 is 11 residues long. Germline V gene data show CDR1 as DFQATT and CDR2 as SNEGSKA (reference sequence). V was pared by 5 bases and J by 6 bases, with 10 bases between. The CDR3 bases are TGCAGTGCTCAGCCGACAGATGGCTACACCTTC. It translates to CSAQPTDGYTF.

The chain has TRBV28 and TRBJ1-2; D is perhaps TRBD1 (5 bases). Between the trimmed V and J ends, which lost 2 bases and 0 bases, there was a span of 13 bases. Per germline, CDR1 MDHEN and CDR2 SYDVKM. This CDR3 has 16 residues. The CDR3 region has the DNA TGTGCCAGCAGTTTACTCGTGGGACGGACTAACTATGGCTACACCTTC. It encodes CASSLLVGRTNYGYTF.

This chain connects TRBV6-1 to TRBJ2-7; TRBD2 agrees at 8 bases. CDR3 length: 14 amino acids. V was clipped by 1 base and J by 4 bases; unmatched bases: 3. Germline V gene data show CDR1 as MNHNS and CDR2 as SASEGT. DNA for the CDR3: TGTGCCAGCAGTGAAGGGCCGGGGGGGTACGAGCAGTACTTC. Residues: CASSEGPGGYEQYF.

CDR3 nucleotide sequence: TGCGCCAGCAGCCCCGCGGCCGCCTCTGGAAACACCATATATTTT. It encodes CASSPAAASGNTIYF. The chain uses TRBV5-1 and TRBJ1-3; D not certain. Germline V lookup: CDR1 SGHRS, CDR2 YFSETQ. V was shortened by 4 bases and J by 0 bases, with 11 bases between the two germline ends. The CDR3 sequence is 15 residues long.

The chain uses TRBV28 and TRBJ2-5, with 10 nucleotides matching TRBD2. The CDR3 runs 15 residues. V lost 3 bases to trimming and J lost 2 bases; unmatched junction nucleotides: 3. Germline CDR1 is MDHEN and CDR2 is SYDVKM. Here the CDR3 reads CASSLLAGEQETQYF. DNA of the CDR3: TGTGCCAGCAGTTTGCTAGCGGGGGAACAAGAGACCCAGTACTTC.

V and J are TRBV14 and TRBJ1-1, with D tentatively TRBD1 (5 bases). The CDR3 sequence is 14 residues long. Trimming took off 4 bases at V and 3 bases at J, with 12 bases between the two ends. Germline V CDR1 and CDR2: SGHDN, FVKESK. The CDR3 region has the DNA TGTGCCAGCAGCCCCCGCTGGGGGGACACTGAAGCTTTCTTT. Translation gives CASSPRWGDTEAFF.

V gene TRBV28 combines with J gene TRBJ2-3; D possibly corresponds to TRBD2 (6 bases). V was trimmed by 4 bases and J by 3 bases, leaving 8 bases between them. The CDR3 has 13 amino acids. The germline gives CDR1 MDHEN, CDR2 SYDVKM. CDR3 in amino acids: CASSWGETDTQYF. CDR3 coding DNA: TGTGCCAGCAGTTGGGGGGAAACAGATACGCAGTATTTT.